A selection of T cell receptor beta chains follows, all from one sample in a study of T cell responses to AZD1222 COVID-19 vaccine. TCRdb keeps only in-frame clones here, not all; method: immunoSEQ multiplex PCR. The sample has about 78,000 clones; around 90% are singletons. Sequenced here: peripheral blood, sampled on day 0 of MenACWY control vaccination. These receptors came from an adult in good health. CDR3s include the opening cysteine and the closing phenylalanine or tryptophan. A D gene is named only where the DNA matches it firmly. Not all rows give a size; the values are once, few, many and, for expanded clones, a class.

-	TRBV27	-	TRBJ1-5	CASSFYSNQPQHF	TGTGCCAGCAGTTTCTATAGCAATCAGCCCCAGCATTTT
-	TRBV6-1	-	TRBJ1-2	CASSEAGWGYTF	TGTGCCAGCAGTGAAGCCGGATGGGGCTACACCTTC
-	TRBV5-4	-	TRBJ1-1	CASSPWGSTEAFF	TGTGCCAGCAGCCCGTGGGGGTCCACTGAAGCTTTCTTT
-	TRBV29-1	-	TRBJ2-5	CSVNRLQETQYF	TGCAGCGTGAACCGGCTTCAAGAGACCCAGTACTTC
-	TRBV7-9	-	TRBJ2-7	CASSLGSYEQYF	TGTGCCAGCAGCTTGGGGTCCTACGAGCAGTACTTC
-	TRBV6-4	-	TRBJ2-2	CASKDTSNTGELFF	TGTGCCAGCAAGGACACCTCGAACACCGGGGAGCTGTTTTTT
-	TRBV5-1	-	TRBJ1-1	CASSEGLPNTEAFF	TGCGCCAGCAGCGAGGGACTTCCGAACACTGAAGCTTTCTTT
once	TRBV6-5	-	TRBJ1-2	CASSPPLGSRAF	TGTGCCAGCAGTCCTCCGTTGGGGTCCAGAGCCTTC
-	TRBV5-4	-	TRBJ2-7	CASSLTGTFPYEQYF	TGTGCCAGCAGCCTTACCGGGACATTCCCCTACGAGCAGTACTTC
-	TRBV11-3	-	TRBJ2-7	CASSLGGAAAYEQYF	TGTGCCAGCAGCTTAGGGGGAGCGGCGGCATACGAGCAGTACTTC
-	TRBV7-2	TRBD1	TRBJ1-4	CASSFRQGAGEKLFF	TGTGCCAGCAGCTTCCGACAGGGGGCAGGTGAAAAACTGTTTTTT
-	TRBV6-5	-	TRBJ1-1	CASSRQGRTEAFF	TGTGCCAGCAGCAGGCAGGGTAGGACTGAAGCTTTCTTT
few	TRBV7-3	-	TRBJ2-5	CASSQDSMETQYF	TGTGCCAGCAGCCAAGATAGTATGGAGACCCAGTACTTC
-	TRBV19	-	TRBJ1-5	CASGLGGNNQPQHF	TGTGCCAGTGGGTTGGGGGGGAATAATCAGCCCCAGCATTTT
few	TRBV27	-	TRBJ2-1	CASRGLSSYNEQFF	TGTGCCAGCAGGGGGCTTAGCTCCTACAATGAGCAGTTCTTC
once	TRBV6-1	TRBD1	TRBJ2-7	CASSEATGGWYEQYF	TGTGCCAGCAGTGAAGCTACAGGGGGATGGTACGAGCAGTACTTC
-	TRBV7-3	-	TRBJ1-1	CASSSYRNTEAFF	TGTGCCAGCAGCTCCTACAGGAACACTGAAGCTTTCTTT
-	TRBV7-8	-	TRBJ2-3	CASSLGVRDTQYF	TGTGCCAGCAGCTTGGGTGTCAGAGATACGCAGTATTTT
few	TRBV15	-	TRBJ2-1	CATSRALEYNEQFF	TGTGCCACCAGCAGAGCCTTAGAGTACAATGAGCAGTTCTTC
-	TRBV7-9	-	TRBJ2-2	CASSLRRIGPGELFF	TGTGCCAGCAGCTTGAGGCGGATAGGCCCCGGGGAGCTGTTTTTT
-	TRBV9	TRBD2	TRBJ2-7	CASSVRATSGGLYEQYF	TGTGCCAGCAGCGTAAGGGCGACTAGCGGGGGACTCTACGAGCAGTACTTC
once	TRBV5-1	-	TRBJ1-2	CASSLDTGNYGYTF	TGCGCCAGCAGCTTGGATACAGGGAACTATGGCTACACCTTC
-	TRBV9	TRBD1	TRBJ2-3	CASSAGTATDTQYF	TGTGCCAGCAGCGCCGGGACAGCCACAGATACGCAGTATTTT
-	TRBV7-8	TRBD1	TRBJ2-7	CASSLRQGSYYEQYF	TGTGCCAGCAGCTTAAGACAGGGGTCCTACTACGAGCAGTACTTC
-	TRBV6-6	-	TRBJ1-5	CASSGLRNQPQHF	TGTGCCAGCAGTGGGTTACGCAATCAGCCCCAGCATTTT
few	TRBV6-5	-	TRBJ2-7	CASSQAGEQYF	TGTGCCAGCAGTCAGGCGGGCGAGCAGTACTTC
-	TRBV19	-	TRBJ2-7	CASSIGHEQYF	TGTGCCAGTAGTATAGGCCACGAGCAGTACTTC
-	TRBV6-5	-	TRBJ2-3	CASSYGSSTDTQYF	TGTGCCAGCAGTTACGGTAGCAGCACAGATACGCAGTATTTT
few	TRBV9	-	TRBJ2-1	CASSVVGVEQFF	TGTGCCAGCAGCGTAGTGGGTGTTGAGCAGTTCTTC
-	TRBV5-1	-	TRBJ1-2	CASSLGDLANYGYTF	TGCGCCAGCAGCTTGGGGGACCTAGCTAACTATGGCTACACCTTC
-	TRBV5-1	-	TRBJ1-2	CASSVDGQGFYGYTF	TGCGCCAGCAGCGTGGACGGGCAAGGGTTCTATGGCTACACCTTC
-	TRBV7-8	-	TRBJ1-6	CASSLMGSNSPLHF	TGTGCCAGCAGCTTAATGGGGTCCAATTCACCCCTCCACTTT
-	TRBV2	-	TRBJ1-5	CASSDGGSGDQPQHF	TGTGCCAGCAGTGATGGTGGGTCAGGGGATCAGCCCCAGCATTTT
once	TRBV3-1/TRBV3-2	-	TRBJ2-2	CASSQVGGLTGELFF	TGTGCCAGCAGCCAAGTCGGGGGCCTCACCGGGGAGCTGTTTTTT
-	TRBV5-1	-	TRBJ1-2	CASSLAPDSYGYTF	TGCGCCAGCAGCTTGGCCCCGGACAGCTATGGCTACACCTTC
-	TRBV6-6	TRBD2	TRBJ2-1	CASSPTSGGPLGNEQFF	TGTGCCAGCAGTCCCACTAGCGGGGGGCCCTTAGGCAATGAGCAGTTCTTC
-	TRBV5-1	TRBD2	TRBJ2-1	CASSQSPTSGSVEQFF	TGCGCCAGCAGTCAAAGCCCCACTAGCGGGAGCGTGGAGCAGTTCTTC
-	TRBV7-2	TRBD1	TRBJ1-5	CASSLSGQGRLPQHF	TGTGCCAGCAGCTTATCAGGACAGGGGCGACTTCCCCAGCATTTT
-	TRBV24-1	-	TRBJ2-3	CASRGTDLTDTQYF	TGTGCCAGCCGGGGAACGGACCTCACAGATACGCAGTATTTT
-	TRBV28	TRBD1	TRBJ1-4	CASSMGQGVKLFF	TGTGCCAGCAGTATGGGACAGGGGGTCAAACTGTTTTTT
-	TRBV19	-	TRBJ1-5	CASSMGGAGQPQHF	TGTGCCAGTAGTATGGGGGGAGCGGGTCAGCCCCAGCATTTT
-	TRBV7-6	-	TRBJ2-1	CASSLDGDNEQFF	TGTGCCAGCAGCTTAGACGGTGACAATGAGCAGTTCTTC
-	TRBV5-4	-	TRBJ1-1	CASQTRFGVLNTEAFF	TGTGCCAGTCAGACTCGTTTTGGGGTACTAAACACTGAAGCTTTCTTT
-	TRBV7-9	-	TRBJ2-3	CASSLETSVDTQYF	TGTGCCAGCAGCTTAGAGACTAGTGTGGATACGCAGTATTTT
-	TRBV18	TRBD1	TRBJ1-1	CASSPPVWDRPSRGTEAFF	TGTGCCAGCTCACCCCCTGTTTGGGACAGGCCCTCCCGGGGCACTGAAGCTTTCTTT